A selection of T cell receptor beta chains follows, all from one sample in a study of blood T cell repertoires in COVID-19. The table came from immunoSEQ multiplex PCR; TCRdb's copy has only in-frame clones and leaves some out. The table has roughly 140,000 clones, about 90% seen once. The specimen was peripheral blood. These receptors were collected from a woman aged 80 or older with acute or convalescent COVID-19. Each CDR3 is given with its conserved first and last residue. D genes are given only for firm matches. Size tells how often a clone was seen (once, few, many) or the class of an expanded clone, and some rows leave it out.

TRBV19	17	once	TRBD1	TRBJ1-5	TGTGCCAGTAGTACCCCCCACCGGACAGGGACCAATCAGCCCCAGCATTTT	CASSTPHRTGTNQPQHF
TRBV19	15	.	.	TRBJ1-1	TGTGCCAGTAGTATATTGGGAGAGGTCAACACTGAAGCTTTCTTT	CASSILGEVNTEAFF
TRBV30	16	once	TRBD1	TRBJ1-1	TGTGCCTGGAGTCCGCACCCGGGACAGTTGAACACTGAAGCTTTCTTT	CAWSPHPGQLNTEAFF
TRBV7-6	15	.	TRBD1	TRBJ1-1	TGTGCCAGCAGCCCACGCAGGGGGCAGGGCACTGAAGCTTTCTTT	CASSPRRGQGTEAFF
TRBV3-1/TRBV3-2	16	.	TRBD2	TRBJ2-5	TGTGCCAGCAGCCAAGGGGCAGCGGGGCTACAAGAGACCCAGTACTTC	CASSQGAAGLQETQYF
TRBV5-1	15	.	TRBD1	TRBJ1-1	TGCGCCAGCAGCGACTCCGGGACAGTGAACACTGAAGCTTTCTTT	CASSDSGTVNTEAFF
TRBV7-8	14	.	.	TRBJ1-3	TGTGCCAGCAGCTTAATCAGCTCTGGAAACACCATATATTTT	CASSLISSGNTIYF
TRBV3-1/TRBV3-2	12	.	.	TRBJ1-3	TGTGCCAGCAGCCAACAGGGCAACACCATATATTTT	CASSQQGNTIYF
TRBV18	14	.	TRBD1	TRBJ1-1	TGTGCCAGCTCACCGGGACAGAAGAACACTGAAGCTTTCTTT	CASSPGQKNTEAFF
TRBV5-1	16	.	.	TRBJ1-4	TGCGCCAGCAGCTGGGGGGACGGACGAACTAATGAAAAACTGTTTTTT	CASSWGDGRTNEKLFF
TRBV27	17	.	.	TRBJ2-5	TGTGCCAGCAGTTTATCGGGGGACACCGTGTACCAAGAGACCCAGTACTTC	CASSLSGDTVYQETQYF
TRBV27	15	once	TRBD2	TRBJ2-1	TGTGCCAGCAGAGGCGGGAGGGGCTCCTACAATGAGCAGTTCTTC	CASRGGRGSYNEQFF
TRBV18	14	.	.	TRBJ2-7	TGTGCCAGCTCACCAGAGATCGGGGCCTACGAGCAGTACTTC	CASSPEIGAYEQYF
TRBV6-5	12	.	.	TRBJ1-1	TGTGCCAGCGGCCGCCGGACAGCTGAAGCTTTCTTT	CASGRRTAEAFF
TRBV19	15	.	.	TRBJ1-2	TGTGCCAGTAGCCTCCGGACAGTGCTTGCTTATGGCTACACCTTC	CASSLRTVLAYGYTF
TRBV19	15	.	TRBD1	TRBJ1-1	TGTGCCAGTAGCCTCCCCGGGACAGCGAACACTGAAGCTTTCTTT	CASSLPGTANTEAFF
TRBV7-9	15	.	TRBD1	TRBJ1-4	TGTGCCAGCAGCTTAGGACAGGGGTTCGGTGAAAAACTGTTTTTT	CASSLGQGFGEKLFF
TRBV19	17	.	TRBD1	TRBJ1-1	TGTGCCAGTACCGCCTATGGGACAGGTCTTAGGAACACTGAAGCTTTCTTT	CASTAYGTGLRNTEAFF
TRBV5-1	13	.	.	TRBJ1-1	TGCGCCAGCACTAATCAGGGCGGCACTGAAGCTTTCTTT	CASTNQGGTEAFF
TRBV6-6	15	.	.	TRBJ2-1	TGTGCCAGCAGTACGCCTAATCGGGACATCAATGAGCAGTTCTTC	CASSTPNRDINEQFF
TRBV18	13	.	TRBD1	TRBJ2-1	TGTGCCAGCTCACTCGGGACAGCCAATGAGCAGTTCTTC	CASSLGTANEQFF
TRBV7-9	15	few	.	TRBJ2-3	TGTGCCAGCAGCTCCCAAGGGGGAAGCACAGATACGCAGTATTTT	CASSSQGGSTDTQYF
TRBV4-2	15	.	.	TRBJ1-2	TGTGCCAGCAGCCAACCGGGAAACAATAACTATGGCTACACCTTC	CASSQPGNNNYGYTF
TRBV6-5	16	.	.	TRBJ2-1	TGTGCCAGCAGTTACTCGGGTCTCAGGGAATTCAATGAGCAGTTCTTC	CASSYSGLREFNEQFF
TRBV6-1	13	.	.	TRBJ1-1	TGTGCCAGCAGTGAACCGCTACGGGTAATAGGTTTCTTT	CASSEPLRVIGFF
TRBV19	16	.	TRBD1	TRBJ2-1	TGTGCCAGTAGTTCCACAGGGGGCAGTTCCTACAATGAGCAGTTCTTC	CASSSTGGSSYNEQFF
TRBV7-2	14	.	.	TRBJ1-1	TGTGCCAGCAGCTACAGGGCCGTGAACACTGAAGCTTTCTTT	CASSYRAVNTEAFF
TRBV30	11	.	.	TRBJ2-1	TGTGCCACTAACTCCTACAATGAGCAGTTCTTC	CATNSYNEQFF
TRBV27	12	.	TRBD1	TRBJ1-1	TGTGCCAGCCGGACAGGGGCGGCGAAGGCTTTCTTT	CASRTGAAKAFF
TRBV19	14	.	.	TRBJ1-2	TGTGCCAGTAGTATCGACAGATTAAACTATGGCTACACCTTC	CASSIDRLNYGYTF
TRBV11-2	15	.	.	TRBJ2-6	TGTGCCAGCAGCCTGGCGGTTTCTGGGGCCAACGTCCTGACTTTC	CASSLAVSGANVLTF
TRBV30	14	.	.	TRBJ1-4	TGTGCCTGGAGCCGAGGACAGTCTAATGAAAAACTGTTTTTT	CAWSRGQSNEKLFF